These T cell receptor beta chains were read from a single sample in a study of T cells after yellow fever vaccination. Via MiXCR, TCRdb re-called the 5' RACE reads, giving one row per CDR3 protein. The sample yields 320,000 or so distinct CDR3 sequences, roughly 8% seen once. The specimen was PBMCs, collected about 49 days after the first yellow fever vaccination. The receptors were sampled from a man aged 18 to 30 who received the YFV17D yellow fever vaccine. Both conserved end residues are part of each CDR3. The D gene is left open where the match is weak. Expanded clones get a size class; other rows say once, few or many, or leave the size out.

abundance	d_gene	j_gene	v_gene	CDR3nt	CDR3aa
-	-	TRBJ1-1	TRBV5-1	TGCGCCAGCAGCTTGCATCGGGGTGCTATGAACACTGAAGCTTTCTTT	CASSLHRGAMNTEAFF
-	-	TRBJ2-5	TRBV5-1	TGCGCCAGCAGCTTGGATCGCCAGTCAGAGACCCAGTACTTC	CASSLDRQSETQYF
-	-	TRBJ2-1	TRBV7-1	TGTGCCAGCAGCTCCACTCCAGGCCGGGACGGTATCCTTGGAGGCTCCTACAATGAGCAGTTCTTC	CASSSTPGRDGILGGSYNEQFF
few	-	TRBJ1-5	TRBV12-3/TRBV12-4	TGTGCCAGCAGCTCGGACGGGAATCAGCCCCAGCATTTT	CASSSDGNQPQHF
few	-	TRBJ2-2	TRBV5-1	TGCGCCAGCAGCTTGGGAGGGACGACCGGAGCGGGGGAGCTGTTTTTT	CASSLGGTTGAGELFF
few	TRBD2	TRBJ2-3	TRBV29-1	TGCAGCGTTGAAAGGTCTAGCGGGGGAACCACAGATACGCAGTATTTT	CSVERSSGGTTDTQYF
-	-	TRBJ2-3	TRBV10-3	TGTGCCATCAGCCGGGACCCACACGGGAGCACAGATACGCAGTATTTT	CAISRDPHGSTDTQYF
-	-	TRBJ1-1	TRBV29-1	TGCAGCGCAGGTGAAGCTAGTTTGTACACTGAAGCTTTCTTT	CSAGEASLYTEAFF
many	-	TRBJ2-1	TRBV5-1	TGCGCCAGCTACCAACAGGGAGGCTCCTACAATGAGCAGTTCTTC	CASYQQGGSYNEQFF
-	TRBD2	TRBJ2-5	TRBV7-6	TGTGCCAGCAGCTTAGACGCGGGGGGCACCTACCAAGAGACCCAGTACTTC	CASSLDAGGTYQETQYF
-	-	TRBJ1-1	TRBV6-1	TGTGCCAGCAGTGACGGGGCGGAGGCGGCTGAAGCTTTCTTT	CASSDGAEAAEAFF
-	-	TRBJ2-7	TRBV6-2/TRBV6-3	TGTGCCAGCACCCAGGGTTCCTACGAGCAGTACTTC	CASTQGSYEQYF
few	-	TRBJ1-1	TRBV20-1	TGCAGTGCTAGAGATGGCAGGATTGAAGCTTTCTTT	CSARDGRIEAFF
few	TRBD2	TRBJ2-7	TRBV7-8	TGTGCCAGCAGCGGTAGGGTCCTAGCGGGGGGCCCAGACGGCGAGCAGTACTTC	CASSGRVLAGGPDGEQYF
many	-	TRBJ1-6	TRBV20-1	TGCAGTGCTCCAGGGGTGGGGGAATCACCCCTCCACTTT	CSAPGVGESPLHF
few	TRBD1	TRBJ1-5	TRBV4-1	TGCGCCAGCAGCCAGGACAGGGAATCGGAGAGCAATCAGCCCCAGCATTTT	CASSQDRESESNQPQHF
-	TRBD2	TRBJ2-5	TRBV4-1	TGCGCCAGCAGCCAAGGAAGGGCAGCGGGGAGACGGTACCAAGAGACCCAGTACTTC	CASSQGRAAGRRYQETQYF
-	-	TRBJ2-2	TRBV11-2	TGTGCCAGCAGCTTTGCCCGGTTAGTCGGGGAGCTGTTTTTT	CASSFARLVGELFF
-	-	TRBJ1-1	TRBV20-1	TGCAGTGCTAGAGGAACGGACAGAAACACTGAAGCTTTCTTT	CSARGTDRNTEAFF
few	-	TRBJ1-2	TRBV7-9	TGTGCCAGCAGCGTAGTCGCCCTGAAGAACTATGGCTACACCTTC	CASSVVALKNYGYTF
many	TRBD2	TRBJ2-5	TRBV2	TGTGCCAGCAGGCGGGGGACCCAAGAGACCCAGTACTTC	CASRRGTQETQYF
few	-	TRBJ2-7	TRBV20-1	TGCAGTGCTAGAGAGGAATGGGGCTCCTACGAGCAGTACTTC	CSAREEWGSYEQYF